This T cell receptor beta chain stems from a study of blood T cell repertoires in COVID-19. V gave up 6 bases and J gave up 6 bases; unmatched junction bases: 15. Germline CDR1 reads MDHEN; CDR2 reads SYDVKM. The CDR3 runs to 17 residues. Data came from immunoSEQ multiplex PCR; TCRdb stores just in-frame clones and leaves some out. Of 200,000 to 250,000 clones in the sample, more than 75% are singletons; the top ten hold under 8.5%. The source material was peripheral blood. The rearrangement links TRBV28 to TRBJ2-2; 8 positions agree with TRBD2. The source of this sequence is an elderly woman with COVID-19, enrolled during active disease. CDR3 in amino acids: CASSRWQAGASPGELFF. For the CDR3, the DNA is TGTGCCAGCAGCCGATGGCAAGCGGGAGCTTCCCCCGGGGAGCTGTTTTTT.